This TCR beta chain originates from a study of cytomegalovirus exposure and HLA in healthy donors. This CDR3 has 13 amino acids. Germline assignment: CDR1 ENHRY and CDR2 SYGVKD. Trimming removed 11 bases from V and 0 bases from J, with 14 bases in between. The primer mix had 60 Vbeta and 13 Jbeta primers. Repertoires were generated with immunoSEQ multiplex PCR, while TCRdb's copy carries only in-frame clones and drops some. The sample records roughly 150,000 clones, roughly three quarters being singletons. Input material: PBMCs. The V and J genes are TRBV10-3 and TRBJ2-7; a possible D gene is TRBD2 (7 bases). This TCR was recovered from a middle-aged man in good health and CMV-seronegative. The CDR3 bases are TGTGCCGCCTGGGAGGGGGGCTCCTACGAGCAGTACTTC. This gives the protein CAAWEGGSYEQYF.